This T cell receptor (beta chain) was recovered during a study of T cells in localized non-small cell lung cancer. Points on this clone: Its antigen is currently unknown.

Study conclusions and caveats: Higher adjacent-lung clonality was associated with shorter survival. Sequencing involved a lone tumor region, leaving heterogeneity possible. The greatest T cell clonality was found in uninvolved adjacent lung (higher than in tumor).

Data came from immunoSEQ multiplex PCR; TCRdb stores just in-frame clones and leaves some out. The sample includes about 21,000 clones, about 81% of them seen just once. The CDR3 consists of 15 residues. Germline-derived CDR1 and CDR2 are MNHNY and SVGAGI (reference sequence). The V end was cut by 2 bases, the J end by 8 bases, with 18 bases between. Material: peripheral blood, obtained before any cancer treatment. The source of this sequence is a man aged 35 to 70 with stage I lung adenocarcinoma. The rearrangement links TRBV6-6 to TRBJ1-2; possible D gene TRBD1, 5 bases. In DNA, the CDR3 is TGTGCCAGCAGTTACCTCGGTGGGAACTGGGGCGGCTACACCTTC. Translation gives CASSYLGGNWGGYTF.